A selection of T cell receptor beta chains follows, all from one sample in a study of blood T cell repertoires in COVID-19. Here immunoSEQ multiplex PCR was the method, and the copy in TCRdb shows in-frame clones only, minus some. The repertoire includes roughly 220,000 clones, more than 75% of them detected once, and approximately 7.6% sits in the top ten. The sequencing input was peripheral blood. Source of these receptors: an elderly woman with COVID-19, enrolled during active disease. Both conserved end residues are part of each CDR3. Each record gives: CDR3 length, V gene, CDR3 protein.

>12|TRBV24-1
CATGLAGGTQYF
>12|TRBV7-2
CASSMYQGGYTF
>17|TRBV29-1
CSVARRAEQGAKNIQYF
>15|TRBV28
CASSGGTSVAYEQYF
>16|TRBV5-4
CASSQQGTGKDVTQYF
>14|TRBV18
CASSPPRPNEKLFF
>16|TRBV2
CASSYGQGFIGTEAFF
>13|TRBV30
CAWRGRMNTEAFF
>14|TRBV6-6
CASSRTGEYYGYTF
>15|TRBV9
CASSPRGHFNYGYTF
>15|TRBV19
CASERRGNPTDTQYF
>14|TRBV9
CASSVDGGNYEQYF
>15|TRBV6-5
CASSYDRAGNNEQFF
>15|TRBV4-1
CASSQDGQLNYGYTF
>14|TRBV19
CATRQGAGTDTQYF
>13|TRBV7-3
CASSFAALGEQYF
>13|TRBV5-6
CASSFDRLGPQHF
>16|TRBV23-1
CASSQSGLVGSYEQYF
>14|TRBV7-6
CASRPLDRVYGYTF
>16|TRBV5-6
CASSSLTGGLENIQYF
>17|TRBV11-2
CASSLGGQGSRNQPQHF
>15|TRBV5-4
CASSPGGDRNSPLHF
>14|TRBV7-2
CASSSRTSPPEQYF
>15|TRBV6-5
CASSLPRRVSYGYTF
>16|TRBV6-6
CASSSGSGGPGQPQHF
>14|TRBV7-9
CASSLAGQGSKLFF
>15|TRBV5-1
CASSPLSGGKQPQHF
>13|TRBV30
CAWSVGTGGGYTF
>14|TRBV9
CASSHTSDPGTQYF
>15|TRBV4-3
CASSPTGAGYNEQFF
>16|TRBV11-2
CASTPWAGVGQETQYF
>14|TRBV3-1/TRBV3-2
CASSQEGGYSGYTF
>13|TRBV18
CASSAGANEKLFF
>14|TRBV11-2
CASSWTGNPYGYTF
>14|TRBV19
CASSIARDREKLFF
>16|TRBV18
CASSPLDRGSNTEAFF
>15|TRBV5-1
CASGRGSESGNTIYF
>15|TRBV28
CASSSHRVGTDTQYF
>15|TRBV7-3
CASSSQGTGANVLTF
>13|TRBV6-5
CASRGNSNYGYTF
>14|TRBV6-4
CASSATGDNSPLHF
>16|TRBV9
CASSGRTSGGAETQYF
>19|TRBV21-1
CASSKGLQGMAYSNQPQHF
>13|TRBV30
CAWSSTGKGELFF
>15|TRBV28
CASSLSGRAGDTQYF
>13|TRBV7-3
CASSFGGSTEAFF
>14|TRBV3-1/TRBV3-2
CASSDRDRGNIQYF
>13|TRBV16
CASSQRQIYGYTF
>14|TRBV13
CASSLGTGAYGYTF
>15|TRBV23-1
CASSEDSPKSSPLHF
>16|TRBV6-5
CASSYAESRAYNEQFF
>16|TRBV30
CAWSGGGGSYNSPLHF
>22|TRBV5-1
CASSLSLRDRVNSFSGANVLTF
>15|TRBV5-6
CASSPTGRGVAPLHF
>14|TRBV10-3
CAISDGTFTVGQFF
>15|TRBV6-2/TRBV6-3
CASSYAGLNTGELFF
>13|TRBV7-8
CASSGQGGGEQFF